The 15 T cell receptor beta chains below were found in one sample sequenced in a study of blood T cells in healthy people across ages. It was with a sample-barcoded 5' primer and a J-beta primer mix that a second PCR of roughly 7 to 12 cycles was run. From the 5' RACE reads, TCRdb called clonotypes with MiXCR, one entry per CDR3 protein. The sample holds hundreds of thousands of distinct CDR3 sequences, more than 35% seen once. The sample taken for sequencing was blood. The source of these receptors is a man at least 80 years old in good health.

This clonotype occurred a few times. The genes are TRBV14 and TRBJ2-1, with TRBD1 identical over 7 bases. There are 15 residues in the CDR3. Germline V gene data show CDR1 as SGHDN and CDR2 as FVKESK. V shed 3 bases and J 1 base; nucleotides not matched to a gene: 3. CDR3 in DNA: TGTGCCAGCAGCCAGGGACAGCAGTCCTACAATGAGCAGTTCTTC. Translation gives CASSQGQQSYNEQFF.

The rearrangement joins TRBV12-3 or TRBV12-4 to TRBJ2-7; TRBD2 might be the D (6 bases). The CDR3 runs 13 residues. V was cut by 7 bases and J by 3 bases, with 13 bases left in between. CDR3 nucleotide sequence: TGTGCCAGCACCCCCGGGACTTACTACGAGCAGTACTTC. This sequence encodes CASTPGTYYEQYF.

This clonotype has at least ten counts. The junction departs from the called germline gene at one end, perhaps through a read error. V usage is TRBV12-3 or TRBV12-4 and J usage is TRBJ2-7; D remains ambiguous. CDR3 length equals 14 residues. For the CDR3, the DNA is TGCGCCAGCAGCTTGTCAGGCGGAACCTACGAGCAGTACTTC. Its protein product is CASSLSGGTYEQYF.

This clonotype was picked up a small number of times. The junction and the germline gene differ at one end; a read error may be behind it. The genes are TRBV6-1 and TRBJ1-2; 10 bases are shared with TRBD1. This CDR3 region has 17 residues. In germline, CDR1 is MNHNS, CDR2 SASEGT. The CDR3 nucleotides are TGCGCCAGCAGTAAAATACCGGGACAGGGGAACTACTATGGCTACACCTTC. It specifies CASSKIPGQGNYYGYTF.

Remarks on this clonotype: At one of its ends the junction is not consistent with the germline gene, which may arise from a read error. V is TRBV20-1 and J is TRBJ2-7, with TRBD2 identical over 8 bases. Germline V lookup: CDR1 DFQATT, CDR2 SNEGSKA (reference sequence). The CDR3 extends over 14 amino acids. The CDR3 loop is CSARRAGGIYGQYF. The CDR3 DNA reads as TGCAGTGCTAGACGGGCGGGAGGTATCTACGGGCAGTACTTC.

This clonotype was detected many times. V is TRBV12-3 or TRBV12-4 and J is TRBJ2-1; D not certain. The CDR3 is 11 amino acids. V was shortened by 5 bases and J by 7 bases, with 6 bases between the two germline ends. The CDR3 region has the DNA TGTGCCAGCAGTCGCACGAATGAGCAGTTCTTC. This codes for CASSRTNEQFF.

The DNA for the CDR3 is TGCGCCAGCAGCCAAGTGAGCGACTACGAGCAGTACTTC. Residues: CASSQVSDYEQYF. The chain joins TRBV4-1 to TRBJ2-5; D ambiguous. The DNA matches TRBJ2-7 better at its end, which makes the J call doubtful. The CDR3 contains 13 residues. The germline CDR1 and CDR2 sequences are MGHRA and YSYEKL.

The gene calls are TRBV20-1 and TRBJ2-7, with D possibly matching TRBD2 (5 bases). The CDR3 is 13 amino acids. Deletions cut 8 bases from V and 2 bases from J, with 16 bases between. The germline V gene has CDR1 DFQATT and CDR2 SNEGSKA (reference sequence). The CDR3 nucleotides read TGCAGTATCCCCTACGGGGTAGCCTACGAGCAGTACTTC. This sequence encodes CSIPYGVAYEQYF.

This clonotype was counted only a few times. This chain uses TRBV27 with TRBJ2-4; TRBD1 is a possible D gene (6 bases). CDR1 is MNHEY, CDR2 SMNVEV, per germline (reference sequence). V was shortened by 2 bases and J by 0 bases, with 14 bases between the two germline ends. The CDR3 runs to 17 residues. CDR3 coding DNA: TGTGCCAGCAGTTTAAAGGCGGCAGGGGTAGCCAAAAACATTCAGTACTTC. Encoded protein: CASSLKAAGVAKNIQYF.

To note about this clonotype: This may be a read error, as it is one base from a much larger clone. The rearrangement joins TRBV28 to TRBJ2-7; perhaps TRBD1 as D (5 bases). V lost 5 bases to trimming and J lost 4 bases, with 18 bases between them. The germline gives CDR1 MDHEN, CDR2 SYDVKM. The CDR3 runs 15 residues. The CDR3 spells CASSTDWGGEYEQYF. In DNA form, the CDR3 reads TGTGCCAGCAGTACCGATTGGGGCGGAGAATACGAGCAGTACTTC. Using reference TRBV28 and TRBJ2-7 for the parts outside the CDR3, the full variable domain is DVKVTQSSRYLVKRTGEKVFLECVQDMDHENMFWYRQDPGLGLRLIYFSYDVKMKEKGDIPEGYSVSREKKERFSLILESASTNQTSMYLCASSTDWGGEYEQYFGPGTRLTVT.

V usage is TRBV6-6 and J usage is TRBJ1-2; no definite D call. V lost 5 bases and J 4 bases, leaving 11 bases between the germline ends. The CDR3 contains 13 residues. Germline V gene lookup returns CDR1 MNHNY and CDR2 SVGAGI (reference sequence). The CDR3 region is CASSVRVGYGYTF. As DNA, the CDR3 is TGTGCCAGCAGTGTTCGGGTCGGCTATGGCTACACCTTC.

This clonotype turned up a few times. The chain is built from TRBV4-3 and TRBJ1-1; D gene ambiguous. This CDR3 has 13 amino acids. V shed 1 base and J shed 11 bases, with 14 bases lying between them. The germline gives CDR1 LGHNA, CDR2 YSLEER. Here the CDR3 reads CASSQARGGRAFF. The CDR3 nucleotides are TGCGCCAGCAGCCAAGCCCGGGGAGGGAGGGCTTTCTTT.

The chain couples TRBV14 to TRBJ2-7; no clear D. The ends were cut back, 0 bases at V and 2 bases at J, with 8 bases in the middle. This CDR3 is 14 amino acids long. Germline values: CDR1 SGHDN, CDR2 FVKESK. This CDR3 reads CASSQEGPTYEQYF. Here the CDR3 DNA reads TGTGCCAGCAGCCAAGAGGGCCCGACCTACGAGCAGTACTTC. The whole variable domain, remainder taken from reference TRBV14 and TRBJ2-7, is EAGVTQFPSHSVIEKGQTVTLRCDPISGHDNLYWYRRVMGKEIKFLLHFVKESKQDESGMPNNRFLAERTGGTYSTLKVQPAELEDSGVYFCASSQEGPTYEQYFGPGTRLTVT.

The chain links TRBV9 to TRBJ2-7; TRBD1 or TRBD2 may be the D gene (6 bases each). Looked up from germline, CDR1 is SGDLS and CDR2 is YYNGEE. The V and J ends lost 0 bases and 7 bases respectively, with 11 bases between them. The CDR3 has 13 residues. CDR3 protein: CASSVVGGHEQYF. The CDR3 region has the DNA TGTGCCAGCAGCGTAGTAGGGGGGCATGAGCAGTACTTC.

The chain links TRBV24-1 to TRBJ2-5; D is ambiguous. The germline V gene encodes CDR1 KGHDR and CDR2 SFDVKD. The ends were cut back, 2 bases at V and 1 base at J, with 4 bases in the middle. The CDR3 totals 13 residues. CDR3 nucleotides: TGTGCCACCAGTGATTCCTTCCAAGAGACCCAGTACTTC. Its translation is CATSDSFQETQYF.